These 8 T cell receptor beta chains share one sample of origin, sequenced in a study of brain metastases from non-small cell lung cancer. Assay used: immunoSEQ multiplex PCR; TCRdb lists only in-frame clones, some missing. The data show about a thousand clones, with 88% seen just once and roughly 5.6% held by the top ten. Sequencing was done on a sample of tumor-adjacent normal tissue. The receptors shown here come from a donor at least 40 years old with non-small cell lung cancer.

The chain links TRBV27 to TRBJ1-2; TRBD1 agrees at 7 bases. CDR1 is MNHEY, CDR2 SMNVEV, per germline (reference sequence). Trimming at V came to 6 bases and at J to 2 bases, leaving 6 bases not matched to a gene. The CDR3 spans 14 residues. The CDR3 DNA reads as TGTGCCAGCAGCTCCGGGACAGAGAACTATGGCTACACCTTC. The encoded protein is CASSSGTENYGYTF.

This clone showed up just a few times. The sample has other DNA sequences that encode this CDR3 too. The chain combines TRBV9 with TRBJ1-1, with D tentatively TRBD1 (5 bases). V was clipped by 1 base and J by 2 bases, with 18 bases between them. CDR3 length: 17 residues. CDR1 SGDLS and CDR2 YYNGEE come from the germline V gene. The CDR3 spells CASSVSGLPGDNTEAFF. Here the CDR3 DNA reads TGTGCCAGCAGCGTATCGGGTCTTCCGGGGGACAACACTGAAGCTTTCTTT.

CDR3 region: CASSIGQINEKLFF. CDR3 DNA sequence: TGTGCCAGTAGTATTGGACAGATCAATGAAAAACTGTTTTTT. The J gene is TRBJ1-4, the V gene TRBV19, with D tentatively TRBD1 (6 bases). Between the trimmed V and J ends, which lost 3 bases and 5 bases, there was a span of 10 bases. The germline V gene encodes CDR1 LNHDA and CDR2 SQIVND (reference sequence). The CDR3 spans 14 residues.

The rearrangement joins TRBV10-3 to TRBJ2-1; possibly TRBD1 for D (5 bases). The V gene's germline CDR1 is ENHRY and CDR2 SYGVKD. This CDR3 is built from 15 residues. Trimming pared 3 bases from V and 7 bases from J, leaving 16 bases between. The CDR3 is CAISDLGRVRNEQFF. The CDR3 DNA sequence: TGTGCCATCAGTGATTTGGGCAGGGTAAGGAATGAGCAGTTCTTC.

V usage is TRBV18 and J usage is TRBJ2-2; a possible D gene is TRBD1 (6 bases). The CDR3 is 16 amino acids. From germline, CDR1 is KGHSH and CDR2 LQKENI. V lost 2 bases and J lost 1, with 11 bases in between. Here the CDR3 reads CASSPMAGVNTGELFF. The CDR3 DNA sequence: TGTGCCAGCTCACCAATGGCAGGGGTGAACACCGGGGAGCTGTTTTTT.

CDR3 sequence reads: CASSSSSGGVSYNEQFF. CDR3 DNA sequence: TGCGCCAGCAGCTCGTCTAGCGGGGGGGTCTCCTACAATGAGCAGTTCTTC. The chain carries TRBV5-1 and TRBJ2-1; TRBD2 matches 12 bases. This CDR3 has 17 residues. Per the germline V gene, CDR1 is SGHRS and CDR2 is YFSETQ. Germline trimming cut 3 bases from V and 0 bases from J; bases unmatched to any gene: 4.

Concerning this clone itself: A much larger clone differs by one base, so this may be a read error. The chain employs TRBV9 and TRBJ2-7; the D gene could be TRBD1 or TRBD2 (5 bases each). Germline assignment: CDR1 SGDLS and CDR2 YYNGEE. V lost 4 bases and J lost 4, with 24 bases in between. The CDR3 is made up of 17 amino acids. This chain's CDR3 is CASSFLGDGVLGYEQYF. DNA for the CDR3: TGTGCCAGCAGCTTTCTGGGGGACGGAGTGCTCGGGTACGAGCAGTACTTC.

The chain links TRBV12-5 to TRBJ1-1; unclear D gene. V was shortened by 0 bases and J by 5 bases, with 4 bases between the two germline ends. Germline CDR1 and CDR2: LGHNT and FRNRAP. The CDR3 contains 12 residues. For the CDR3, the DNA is TGTGCTAGTGGTTTGGTAGGGACTGAAGCTTTCTTT. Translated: CASGLVGTEAFF.